This T cell receptor beta chain stems from a study of T cell responses to AZD1222 COVID-19 vaccine. The germline CDR1 and CDR2 sequences are SGHRS and YFSETQ. The CDR3 is 16 residues long. The ends lost 5 bases at V and 3 bases at J; junction bases unmatched: 13. Sequencing was performed with immunoSEQ multiplex PCR; in TCRdb, only in-frame clones are kept and a portion is missing. The table includes roughly 150,000 clones, about 90% detected once. The TCR comes from an adult who received the AZD1222 COVID-19 vaccine. The V and J genes are TRBV5-1 and TRBJ2-7; 8 nucleotides align to TRBD1. The specimen comprised peripheral blood, sampled 28 days after the second AZD1222 dose. The CDR3 region is CASRSPSGTGLYEQYF. The DNA of the CDR3 is TGCGCCAGCAGATCCCCGTCCGGGACAGGACTCTACGAGCAGTACTTC.